Each of the 21 T cell receptor beta chains below was sequenced from the same sample in a study of shared clonotypes between healthy human individuals. This table comes from immunoSEQ multiplex PCR, and its TCRdb copy is limited to in-frame clones, with some not included. The data hold about 640,000 clones, with 72% observed a single time. The sequenced sample was memory CD4+ T cells sorted from blood. Subset of the sample: CD45RA-negative fraction. The receptors stem from a woman younger than 45 in good health.

V gene TRBV14 combines with J gene TRBJ2-7; the D gene is possibly TRBD2 (7 bases). Looked up from germline, CDR1 is SGHDN and CDR2 is FVKESK. The CDR3 sequence is 15 residues long. V lost 4 bases and J 3 bases, leaving 16 bases between the germline ends. CDR3 DNA sequence: TGTGCCAGCAGCCTGGTCGGCGGGGGCGGCTACGAGCAGTACTTC. Translating gives CASSLVGGGGYEQYF.

The V call is TRBV7-8, the J call TRBJ1-1, with 9 bases aligning to TRBD1. The junction had 4 bases not matched to a gene; V was cut back by 1 base and J by 4 bases. Germline lookup yields CDR1 SGHVS and CDR2 FQNEAQ. The CDR3 consists of 15 residues. Here the CDR3 DNA reads TGTGCCAGCAGCTTAGTGGGACAGGGAGTCACTGAAGCTTTCTTT. Protein: CASSLVGQGVTEAFF.

J is TRBJ1-1 and V is TRBV30; D may be TRBD1 (5 bases). The germline V gene has CDR1 GTSNPN and CDR2 SVGIG (reference sequence). V lost 1 base to trimming and J lost 10 bases, with 10 bases between them. The CDR3 covers 11 residues. Here the CDR3 reads CAWSEGFLAFF. Written as DNA, the CDR3 is TGTGCCTGGAGTGAGGGGTTTTTAGCTTTCTTT.

V usage is TRBV19 and J usage is TRBJ1-5; 8 nucleotides agree with TRBD1. Germline lookup yields CDR1 LNHDA and CDR2 SQIVND (reference sequence). The CDR3 runs 16 residues. J lost 2 bases, V lost 3 bases, and 6 bases had no gene match. The CDR3 region has the DNA TGTGCCAGTAGTATCTCAGGGGGCGCGGGCAATCAGCCCCAGCATTTT. Its protein is CASSISGGAGNQPQHF.

The rearrangement links TRBV28 to TRBJ1-1; maybe TRBD1 (6 bases). Germline CDR1 and CDR2: MDHEN and SYDVKM. The CDR3 has 16 amino acids. V lost 4 bases to trimming and J lost 0 bases, with 15 bases between them. CDR3 coding DNA: TGTGCCAGCAGTTCAACTTACGGGGGCGTGAACACTGAAGCTTTCTTT. Protein product: CASSSTYGGVNTEAFF.

The genes are TRBV7-6 and TRBJ2-2, with D unclear. Germline-derived CDR1 and CDR2 are SGHVS and FNYEAQ. The CDR3 extends over 16 amino acids. Trimming pared 3 bases from V and 5 bases from J, leaving 16 bases between. CDR3: CASSFSGPLRTGELFF. DNA of the CDR3: TGTGCCAGCAGCTTTTCTGGACCCCTAAGAACCGGGGAGCTGTTTTTT.

The chain links TRBV7-9 to TRBJ2-5; 9 nucleotides align to TRBD2. The V and J ends lost 1 base and 5 bases, in that order; junction bases with no gene match: 8. The germline V gene has CDR1 SEHNR and CDR2 FQNEAQ (reference sequence). The CDR3 contains 16 residues. CDR3 loop: CASSLEAGGLRETQYF. The CDR3 region has the DNA TGTGCCAGCAGCTTAGAAGCGGGAGGCTTGAGGGAGACCCAGTACTTC.

For this clone: The identical CDR3 is also encoded by other nucleotide sequences in the sample. DNA of the CDR3: TGCAGCGTTGATCAGGGCACAGATACGCAGTATTTT. This codes for CSVDQGTDTQYF. This rearrangement joins TRBV29-1 to TRBJ2-3, with D uncertain. The CDR3 length is 12 residues. The germline V and J ends were trimmed by 3 bases and 1 base, with 5 bases remaining between them. CDR1 and CDR2 from the germline V gene are SQVTM and ANQGSEA.

The chain has TRBV6-1 and TRBJ1-5; D gene uncertain. This CDR3 comprises 13 residues. The V gene lost 6 bases and the J gene lost 3 bases, with 9 bases spanning the gap. Germline V lookup: CDR1 MNHNS, CDR2 SASEGT. The CDR3 region is CASREAANQPQHF. In nucleotides, the CDR3 is TGTGCCAGCAGGGAGGCTGCCAATCAGCCCCAGCATTTT.

The V gene is TRBV2, the J gene TRBJ2-1, with 10 nucleotides matching TRBD2. V shed 4 bases, J shed 2 bases, and the junction held 2 bases outside the gene matches. CDR1 and CDR2 from the germline V gene are SNHLY and FYNNEI. There are 15 residues in the CDR3. The DNA of the CDR3 is TGTGCCAGCAGTGGGCTAGCGGGAGCCTACAATGAGCAGTTCTTC. Its translation is CASSGLAGAYNEQFF.

Comments on this clone: Other DNA variants within this sample encode the same CDR3. The chain joins TRBV28 to TRBJ2-2; no clear D gene. The CDR3 sequence is 15 residues long. V lost 0 bases and J 1 base, leaving 6 bases between the germline ends. Germline CDR1 reads MDHEN; CDR2 reads SYDVKM. This CDR3 is CASSLWGQNTGELFF. The CDR3 DNA reads TGTGCCAGCAGTTTATGGGGTCAGAACACCGGGGAGCTGTTTTTT.

The chain carries TRBV19 and TRBJ2-7; D perhaps matches TRBD2 (5 bases). The germline V gene has CDR1 LNHDA and CDR2 SQIVND (reference sequence). This CDR3 is built from 14 residues. V lost 2 bases and J lost 4, with 12 bases in between. The CDR3 nucleotides read TGTGCCAGTAGTATAAGCGGCAGGTCGTACGAGCAGTACTTC. Translated, it gives CASSISGRSYEQYF.

This clone appeared many times. The chain couples TRBV6-5 to TRBJ1-1, with D unresolved. Germline V gives CDR1 MNHEY, CDR2 SVGAGI. V dropped 6 bases and J dropped 0 bases, with 8 bases sitting between them. This CDR3 spans 13 amino acids. CDR3 in amino acids: CASRLQLNTEAFF. The CDR3 coding sequence is TGTGCCAGCAGGTTGCAACTGAACACTGAAGCTTTCTTT.

CDR3 loop: CASSQRKGTGQGFQPQHF. CDR3 DNA sequence: TGTGCCAGCAGCCAGAGAAAGGGTACGGGACAGGGATTTCAGCCCCAGCATTTT. The chain is built from TRBV7-8 and TRBJ1-5, with 9 positions matching TRBD1. V lost 5 bases and J lost 6; bases outside the gene matches: 17. CDR1 is SGHVS, CDR2 FQNEAQ, per germline. The CDR3 contains 18 residues.

This clone was counted between two and nine times. This chain uses TRBV11-1 with TRBJ2-1, with TRBD2 matching 9 bases. The CDR3 spans 15 residues. Trimming at V came to 1 base and at J to 6 bases, leaving 4 bases not matched to a gene. CDR1 SGHAT and CDR2 FQDESV come from the germline V gene (reference sequence). The CDR3 region is CASSLGGLASNEQFF. CDR3 nucleotides: TGTGCCAGCAGCTTAGGGGGACTAGCTAGCAATGAGCAGTTCTTC.

This clone showed up just a few times. This chain joins TRBV4-1 and TRBJ1-5; 11 bases agree with TRBD1. CDR3 size: 14 residues. Germline V gives CDR1 MGHRA, CDR2 YSYEKL. V lost 6 bases and J lost 6; bases outside the gene matches: 4. The CDR3 bases are TGCGCCAGCAGAGGGACAGGGGGTGGTCAGCCCCAGCATTTT. Protein: CASRGTGGGQPQHF.

The chain has TRBV4-1 and TRBJ2-1, with D perhaps TRBD2 (6 bases). Trimming took off 0 bases at V and 10 bases at J, with 16 bases between the two ends. The germline V gene encodes CDR1 MGHRA and CDR2 YSYEKL. The CDR3 contains 15 residues. As DNA, the CDR3 is TGCGCCAGCAGCCAAGAAGAGACGGGGGTCGGCGAGCAGTTCTTC. It yields the protein CASSQEETGVGEQFF.

V usage is TRBV11-3 and J usage is TRBJ2-1, with D uncertain. Trimming stripped 5 bases from V and 10 bases from J, with 18 bases between. The CDR3 runs to 14 residues. The germline CDR1 and CDR2 sequences are SGHNT and YENEEA. CDR3 sequence (DNA): TGTGCCAGCAGCGATGGGAACCTGGACGCAGAGCAGTTCTTC. Its protein is CASSDGNLDAEQFF.

The chain has TRBV6-5 and TRBJ2-1; possible D gene TRBD1, 6 bases. CDR1 and CDR2 (germline): MNHEY, SVGAGI. V lost 4 bases, J lost 9 bases, and 16 bases lay in between. The CDR3 length is 14 residues. This chain's CDR3 is CASSWNRDSPEQFF. The CDR3 DNA follows: TGTGCCAGCAGTTGGAACAGGGATTCCCCTGAGCAGTTCTTC.

The rearrangement links TRBV5-1 to TRBJ2-1; the match to TRBD2 covers 16 bases. CDR1 is SGHRS and CDR2 is YFSETQ in the germline V gene. The CDR3 totals 17 residues. J gave up 6 bases and V 4 bases, and 7 bases lay outside the gene matches. The CDR3 DNA sequence: TGCGCCAGCAGCACTGGGACTAGCGGGAGGGTCGGCAATGAGCAGTTCTTC. This translates into CASSTGTSGRVGNEQFF.

The rearrangement joins TRBV7-3 to TRBJ2-3; D uncertain. V was clipped by 5 bases and J by 0 bases, with 12 bases between them. This CDR3 region has 15 residues. Looked up from germline, CDR1 is SGHTA and CDR2 is FQGTGA. The CDR3 here is CASSPRPLSTDTQYF. The CDR3 DNA reads as TGTGCCAGCAGCCCGAGACCGTTAAGCACAGATACGCAGTATTTT. Full variable domain (rest looked up from reference TRBV7-3 and TRBJ2-3): GAGVSQTPSNKVTEKGKYVELRCDPISGHTALYWYRQSLGQGPEFLIYFQGTGAADDSGLPNDRFFAVRPEGSVSTLKIQRTERGDSAVYLCASSPRPLSTDTQYFGPGTRLTVL.